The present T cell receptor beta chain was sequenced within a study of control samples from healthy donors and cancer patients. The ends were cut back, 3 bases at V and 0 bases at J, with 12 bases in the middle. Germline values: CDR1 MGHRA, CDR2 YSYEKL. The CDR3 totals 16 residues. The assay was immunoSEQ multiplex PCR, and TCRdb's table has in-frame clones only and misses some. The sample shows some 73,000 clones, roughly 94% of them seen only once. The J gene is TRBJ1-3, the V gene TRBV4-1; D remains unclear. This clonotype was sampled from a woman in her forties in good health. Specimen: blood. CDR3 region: CASSQAPTSSGNTIYF. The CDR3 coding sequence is TGCGCCAGCAGCCAGGCGCCGACAAGCTCTGGAAACACCATATATTTT.